The table lists the clone carrying this TCR beta chain with a few counts. The junction shows a germline mismatch at one end, possibly a read error. The sample originates from a study of human T cells and chemical hapten exposure. Time point described: patch test 1, 2 weeks after DPC sensitization. Sample treatment: therapeutic diphenylcyclopropenone sensitization with weekly scalp DPC. MiXCR, run by TCRdb on the RACE reads, gives a single entry per CDR3 protein. The profile covers about 71,000 distinct CDR3 sequences, with approximately 9.4% appearing a single time and 2.5% to 3.5% taken by the ten largest. The CDR3 consists of 18 residues. In germline, CDR1 is SSHAT, CDR2 FNYEAQ (reference sequence).

J is TRBJ2-5 and V is TRBV7-7, with 7 bases identical to TRBD2. The TCR originated in a middle-aged woman with alopecia areata. Some clones in this sample may be carry-over from other donors' samples. The sample in question was whole blood, obtained in connection with sensitization to the hapten diphenylcyclopropenone (DPC). CDR3 in amino acids: CASSLAGRGAGSQETQYF. CDR3 DNA: TGTGCTAGCAGCTTAGCAGGGAGGGGAGCGGGGAGCCAAGAGACCCAGTACTTC.